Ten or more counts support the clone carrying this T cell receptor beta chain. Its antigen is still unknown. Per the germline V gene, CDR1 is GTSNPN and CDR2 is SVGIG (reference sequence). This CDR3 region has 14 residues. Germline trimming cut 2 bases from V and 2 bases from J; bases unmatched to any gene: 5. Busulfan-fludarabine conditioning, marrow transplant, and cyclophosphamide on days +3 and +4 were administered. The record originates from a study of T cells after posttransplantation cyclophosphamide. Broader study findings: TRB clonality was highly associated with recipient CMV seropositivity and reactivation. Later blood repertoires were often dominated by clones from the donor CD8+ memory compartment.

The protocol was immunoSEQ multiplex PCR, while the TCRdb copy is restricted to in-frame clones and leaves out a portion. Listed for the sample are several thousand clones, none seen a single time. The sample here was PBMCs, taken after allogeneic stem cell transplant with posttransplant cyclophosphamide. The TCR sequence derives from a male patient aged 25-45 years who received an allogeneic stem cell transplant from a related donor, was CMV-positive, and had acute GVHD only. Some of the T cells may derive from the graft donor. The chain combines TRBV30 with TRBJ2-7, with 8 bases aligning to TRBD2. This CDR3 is CAWSQGGGPYEQYF. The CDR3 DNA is TGTGCCTGGAGTCAGGGCGGGGGGCCCTACGAGCAGTACTTC.